This T cell receptor beta chain stems from a study of T cells in Graves' hyperthyroidism and ophthalmopathy. From germline, CDR1 is ENHRY and CDR2 SYGVKD. The CDR3 loop spans 13 amino acids. V was cut by 10 bases and J by 4 bases, with 15 bases left in between. TCR beta CDR3 regions were amplified from RNA transcripts. RT-PCR in the first round (using the HTBI primer set) targeted the TCR CDR3. TCRdb re-called the multiplex PCR reads with MiXCR, one entry per CDR3 protein. The table shows a few hundred thousand distinct CDR3 sequences, with approximately 17% occurring only once. Material for sequencing was blood. The source is a young woman with Graves' ophthalmopathy. The rearrangement uses TRBV10-3 and TRBJ2-3, with D perhaps TRBD2 (6 bases). This chain's CDR3 is CASRDRLADTQYF. The DNA for the CDR3 is TGTGCCAGCAGAGATAGACTAGCAGATACGCAGTATTTT.